This TCR beta chain comes out of a study of CD8+CD57+ T cells in acquired aplastic anemia. In the study overall: Sorted CD4+ and CD8+ cells gave a mean 3.2 ug DNA, range roughly 0.18 to 27.4 ug. Healthy-donor CD4+ cells averaged roughly 11 million reads. Notes on the study in general: CD8+ Simpson's diversity did not differ significantly between patients and controls. Both patients and controls carried the same twenty-nine CD8+ CDR3 sequences.

Both TCR beta VDJ combination and CDR3 sequence profiling were carried out. Genomic DNA was the template for this profiling. In TCRdb, the reads were re-called with MiXCR into one record per CDR3 protein. The repertoire holds about 190,000 distinct CDR3 sequences, with approximately 50% as singletons. This clonotype was observed at least ten times. Its matching antigen is unknown. Germline CDR1 and CDR2: MNHEY and SVGAGI. The length of the CDR3 is 16 residues. The V segment lost 6 bases and the J segment 2 bases; nucleotides outside the gene matches: 13. Sequenced: sorted CD4+, CD8+, or CD8+CD57+ T cells (not recorded which) from PBMCs. This chain links TRBV6-5 with TRBJ2-7, with TRBD1 matching 7 bases. This receptor was taken from a human donor in good health, serving as a control. The CDR3 region has the DNA TGTGCCAGCAGAGTTAGGGACACAGGGGTGCCCTACGAGCAGTACTTC. The encoded protein is CASRVRDTGVPYEQYF.